The rows below give T cell receptor beta chains drawn from one sample of a study of CXCR3-negative and CXCR3-positive naive CD8 T cells. From the 5' RACE reads, TCRdb lists one entry per CDR3 protein and no DNA. The specimen's table records 55,000 to 70,000 distinct CDR3 sequences. The sample consisted of naive CXCR3+ CD8+ T cells from blood. These receptors were collected from a human donor in good health. Some clones in this sample may be carry-over from other donors' samples. Each CDR3 is given with its conserved first and last residue.

length	J	V	CDR3
12	TRBJ1-2	TRBV19	CASNEGQIRYTF
15	TRBJ1-1	TRBV9	CASSVVWQGNTEAFF
12	TRBJ2-7	TRBV10-1	CASTDGTYEQYF
13	TRBJ2-7	TRBV7-3	CSSSQSRGYEQYF
16	TRBJ1-2	TRBV28	CASSPRQGTENYGYTF
14	TRBJ2-1	TRBV7-8	CASSEWDRVDEQFF
15	TRBJ2-2	TRBV6-5	CASSYGTGGPGELFF
16	TRBJ2-5	TRBV7-3	CASSLLGVDSKETQYF
16	TRBJ2-3	TRBV7-9	CASSARTGTTTDTQYF
13	TRBJ1-2	TRBV28	CATRAFLNYGYTF
15	TRBJ2-5	TRBV18	CASSPRDKGEETQYF
17	TRBJ2-1	TRBV14	CASSHRERSSRGDEQFF
16	TRBJ2-3	TRBV28	CASIPSGTGVADTQYF
15	TRBJ2-1	TRBV5-5	CASRRTGRRENEQFF
13	TRBJ2-7	TRBV29-1	CSVPGYRTYEQYF
13	TRBJ2-5	TRBV7-6	CASSLNREETQYF
12	TRBJ1-2	TRBV7-9	CASSGRESLSTF
15	TRBJ2-3	TRBV5-1	CASRPDGAPVDTQYF
14	TRBJ2-7	TRBV9	CASSTGDSSYEQYF
14	TRBJ2-7	TRBV28	CASSLIRGAYEQYF
13	TRBJ2-1	TRBV19	CASTNSLAFEQFF
12	TRBJ2-7	TRBV21-1	CASSKTVYEQYF
18	TRBJ2-1	TRBV14	CASSQDTGTSLSYNEQFF
17	TRBJ2-2	TRBV6-5	CASRPEDRAESTGELFF
14	TRBJ1-1	TRBV15	CATSISDSNTEAFF
15	TRBJ2-2	TRBV29-1	CSVEDRATNTGELFF
16	TRBJ2-7	TRBV12-3/TRBV12-4	CASTTGLAGGSNEQYF
16	TRBJ2-7	TRBV7-9	CASSPEFDRGHTEQYF
12	TRBJ2-7	TRBV20-1	CSASRDDYEQYF
16	TRBJ2-1	TRBV5-1	CASSHGGTGAYNEQFF
16	TRBJ1-5	TRBV2	CASSFQGAGSNQPQHF
14	TRBJ2-7	TRBV5-1	CASSETSDGYEQYF